These 27 T cell receptor beta chains were all obtained from the same sample, sequenced in a study of shared clonotypes between healthy human individuals. Repertoires were generated with immunoSEQ multiplex PCR, while TCRdb's copy carries only in-frame clones and drops some. The sample carries about 1 million clones, roughly 80% recorded once. The sample taken for sequencing was memory CD4+ T cells sorted from blood. Subset: CD45RA-negative fraction. These receptors were collected from a man aged 18 to 30 in good health.

This clone was seen only once. At one end the junction does not follow the germline gene, possibly because of a read error. The chain uses TRBV2 and TRBJ1-3; TRBD1 matches 7 bases. The CDR3 is 15 amino acids. Germline CDR1 reads SNHLY; CDR2 reads FYNNEI. The DNA of the CDR3 is TGTGCCAGCAGTGAAACCATCGTCCGGGACAGTTTGCGGAATTTT. Encoded protein: CASSETIVRDSLRNF.

The chain links TRBV7-9 to TRBJ2-7; a weak D match, TRBD2 (5 bases). The CDR3 totals 12 residues. The V end lost 1 base, the J end lost 7 bases, and 8 bases lay between the germline ends. Germline V gene sequence: CDR1 SEHNR, CDR2 FQNEAQ (reference sequence). CDR3 nucleotide sequence: TGTGCCAGCAGCTTAGGTTCGGGGGAGCAGTACTTC. It yields the protein CASSLGSGEQYF.

The rearrangement uses TRBV29-1 and TRBJ2-5; possibly TRBD2 for D (6 bases). The tail of the sequence fits TRBJ2-7 better, so the J call may be wrong. CDR1 is SQVTM and CDR2 is ANQGSEA in the germline V gene. This CDR3 has 14 amino acids. The CDR3 sequence is CSARSGTSSYEQYF. The DNA for the CDR3 is TGCAGCGCACGTAGCGGAACAAGCTCCTACGAGCAGTACTTC.

This chain links TRBV2 with TRBJ2-7; the D is unclear. In germline, CDR1 is SNHLY, CDR2 FYNNEI. The V end was cut by 7 bases, the J end by 2 bases, with 9 bases between. This CDR3 comprises 12 residues. In DNA form, the CDR3 reads TGTGCCAGCAATACACCGACCTACGAGCAGTACTTC. Protein: CASNTPTYEQYF.

A few counts support this clone. The chain links TRBV13 to TRBJ2-7, with 9 bases that match TRBD2. Trimming took 0 bases from V and 5 from J; bases not matched to a gene: 8. The germline V gene encodes CDR1 PRHDT and CDR2 FYEKMQ (reference sequence). CDR3 length: 16 amino acids. The CDR3 loop reads CASSLGLGGRGHEQYF. The CDR3 bases are TGTGCCAGCAGCTTAGGCCTAGGCGGGAGGGGCCACGAGCAGTACTTC.

The chain joins TRBV28 to TRBJ2-4; 11 bases map to TRBD1. The CDR3 covers 17 residues. Per the germline V gene, CDR1 is MDHEN and CDR2 is SYDVKM. The V and J ends lost 8 bases and 6 bases, in that order; junction bases with no gene match: 15. The CDR3 protein is CASLQRGDRGDRNIQYF. The CDR3 nucleotides read TGTGCCAGCCTCCAACGAGGGGACAGGGGGGATCGAAACATTCAGTACTTC.

This clone showed up many times. The identical CDR3 is also encoded by other nucleotide sequences in the sample. V gene TRBV9 combines with J gene TRBJ2-1; a weak D match, TRBD1 (6 bases). Trimming left V 0 bases short and J 2 bases short, with 9 bases between. The length of the CDR3 is 15 residues. Per the germline V gene, CDR1 is SGDLS and CDR2 is YYNGEE. CDR3 DNA: TGTGCCAGCAGCGTAGAGGGGACAACCTACAATGAGCAGTTCTTC. The encoded protein is CASSVEGTTYNEQFF. The entire variable domain, with the rest obtained from reference TRBV9 and TRBJ2-1, is as follows: DSGVTQTPKHLITATGQRVTLRCSPRSGDLSVYWYQQSLDQGLQFLIQYYNGEERAKGNILERFSAQQFPDLHSELNLSSLELGDSALYFCASSVEGTTYNEQFFGPGTRLTVL.

V usage is TRBV29-1 and J usage is TRBJ1-2; the D gene is possibly TRBD1 (5 bases). This CDR3 region has 10 residues. V dropped 8 bases and J dropped 7 bases, with 11 bases sitting between them. Germline lookup yields CDR1 SQVTM and CDR2 ANQGSEA. The CDR3 DNA is TGCAGCACCACAGGCGGTGGCTACACCTTC. This encodes CSTTGGGYTF.

In the case of this clone: The same CDR3 is also encoded by other DNA sequences in this sample. The chain couples TRBV6-5 to TRBJ2-2; no clear D. CDR1 MNHEY and CDR2 SVGAGI come from the germline V gene. This CDR3 region has 12 residues. Trimming shortened V by 5 bases and J by 4 bases, and 5 bases separated the two germline ends. CDR3 region: CASSLLTGELFF. The CDR3 DNA reads TGTGCCAGCAGTCTCCTCACCGGGGAGCTGTTTTTT.

The J gene is TRBJ2-2, the V gene TRBV19, with 10 bases identical to TRBD1. This CDR3 is built from 15 residues. Germline V gene lookup returns CDR1 LNHDA and CDR2 SQIVND (reference sequence). J gave up 4 bases and V 7 bases, and 6 bases lay outside the gene matches. The CDR3: CASKTGGESTGELFF. The CDR3 bases are TGTGCCAGTAAGACAGGGGGCGAAAGCACCGGGGAGCTGTTTTTT. Complete variable domain (other parts from reference TRBV19 and TRBJ2-2): DGGITQSPKYLFRKEGQNVTLSCEQNLNHDAMYWYRQDPGQGLRLIYYSQIVNDFQKGDIAEGYSVSREKKESFPLTVTSAQKNPTAFYLCASKTGGESTGELFFGEGSRLTVL.

The rearrangement joins TRBV19 to TRBJ1-3, with 7 positions matching TRBD1. Germline V lookup: CDR1 LNHDA, CDR2 SQIVND (reference sequence). The CDR3 sequence is 16 residues long. V shed 7 bases and J 0 bases; nucleotides not matched to a gene: 9. The CDR3 DNA is TGTGCCAGTACCATCCGGGACAGAGCCTCTGGAAACACCATATATTTT. Translated, it gives CASTIRDRASGNTIYF.

The V gene is TRBV4-3, the J gene TRBJ2-7, with TRBD1 matching over 7 bases. The germline V gene encodes CDR1 LGHNA and CDR2 YSLEER. The V segment lost 1 base and the J segment 0 bases; nucleotides outside the gene matches: 6. This CDR3 has 16 residues. The CDR3 DNA sequence: TGCGCCAGCAGCCAAGTCGCAGGGGGTTACTCCTACGAGCAGTACTTC. The encoded protein is CASSQVAGGYSYEQYF.

This clone was seen only once. The chain uses TRBV2 and TRBJ2-3, with 15 positions matching TRBD2. The V gene's germline CDR1 is SNHLY and CDR2 FYNNEI. Trimming removed 6 bases from V and 0 bases from J; junction bases left unmatched: 10. The CDR3 is 19 amino acids. This chain's CDR3 is CASSAGTSGGSDSTDTQYF. For the CDR3, the DNA is TGTGCCAGCAGCGCCGGGACTAGCGGGGGGTCCGATAGCACAGATACGCAGTATTTT. Complete variable domain (other parts from reference TRBV2 and TRBJ2-3): EPEVTQTPSHQVTQMGQEVILRCVPISNHLYFYWYRQILGQKVEFLVSFYNNEISEKSEIFDDQFSVERPDGSNFTLKIRSTKLEDSAMYFCASSAGTSGGSDSTDTQYFGPGTRLTVL.

The J gene is TRBJ2-2, the V gene TRBV7-2, with 7 bases that match TRBD1. Per the germline V gene, CDR1 is SGHTA and CDR2 is FQGNSA. Trimming cost V 5 bases and J 2 bases; bases outside gene matches: 8. CDR3 length: 16 residues. CDR3: CASSPRGQANTGELFF. CDR3 nucleotide sequence: TGTGCCAGCAGCCCAAGAGGACAGGCCAACACCGGGGAGCTGTTTTTT.

This clone was picked up many times. The chain carries TRBV6-1 and TRBJ2-7, with 8 bases identical to TRBD1. Germline V gene data show CDR1 as MNHNS and CDR2 as SASEGT. The CDR3 is 14 amino acids. Trimming at V came to 7 bases and at J to 6 bases, leaving 11 bases not matched to a gene. The CDR3 sequence: CASISRSGQGEQYF. The DNA of the CDR3 is TGTGCCAGCATATCGAGAAGCGGACAGGGCGAGCAGTACTTC.

The chain joins TRBV4-1 to TRBJ1-1; unclear D gene. The V end lost 2 bases, the J end lost 1 base, and 11 bases lay between the germline ends. Germline CDR1 MGHRA, CDR2 YSYEKL. The CDR3 has 15 amino acids. The CDR3 loop is CASSQIGGRNTEAFF. CDR3 in DNA: TGCGCCAGCAGCCAAATCGGCGGAAGGAACACTGAAGCTTTCTTT.

The table lists this clone with a count of one. The V gene is TRBV18, the J gene TRBJ2-7, with D hard to call. The ends were cut back, 0 bases at V and 7 bases at J, with 13 bases in the middle. Germline CDR1 KGHSH, CDR2 LQKENI. The CDR3 is 14 amino acids. The CDR3 nucleotides are TGTGCCAGCTCACCACCGCTTTATATAGGGGAGCAGTACTTC. Translation: CASSPPLYIGEQYF.

The V gene is TRBV4-1, the J gene TRBJ2-4, with 12 positions matching TRBD2. From germline, CDR1 is MGHRA and CDR2 YSYEKL. The V gene end was trimmed by 3 bases and the J gene end by 0 bases; junction bases not matched to a gene: 9. This CDR3 is built from 19 residues. The CDR3 protein is CASSHSSGRVVGAKNIQYF. For the CDR3, the DNA is TGCGCCAGCAGCCATTCTAGCGGGAGGGTGGTTGGAGCCAAAAACATTCAGTACTTC.

Turning to this clone: Other DNA variants within this sample encode the same CDR3. The chain recombines TRBV19 with TRBJ1-5; D is undetermined. The CDR3 is made up of 14 amino acids. The germline V gene has CDR1 LNHDA and CDR2 SQIVND (reference sequence). Trimming stripped 3 bases from V and 1 base from J, with 7 bases between. CDR3 amino acids: CASSMRESNQPQHF. For the CDR3, the DNA is TGTGCCAGTAGTATGAGGGAAAGCAATCAGCCCCAGCATTTT.

The gene calls are TRBV7-2 and TRBJ2-5, with unresolved D. Trimming removed 1 base at V and 5 bases at J, with 14 bases between. The CDR3 totals 15 residues. CDR1 and CDR2 (germline): SGHTA, FQGNSA. CDR3 nucleotide sequence: TGTGCCAGCAGCTTAGTGGTGGGGATTCGGGAGACCCAGTACTTC. Protein sequence: CASSLVVGIRETQYF.

The chain links TRBV9 to TRBJ2-4; a weak D match, TRBD1 (5 bases). The CDR3 extends over 14 amino acids. In germline, CDR1 is SGDLS, CDR2 YYNGEE. V lost 0 bases, J lost 8 bases, and 12 bases lay in between. The CDR3 DNA is TGTGCCAGCAGCGTAGTCCCACAAGGGGACATTCAGTACTTC. This gives the protein CASSVVPQGDIQYF.

The chain carries TRBV30 and TRBJ2-5; D remains ambiguous. CDR3 length equals 12 residues. The V gene's germline CDR1 is GTSNPN and CDR2 SVGIG (reference sequence). Trimming removed 3 bases from V and 4 bases from J, with 9 bases in between. CDR3 loop: CAWSAWGETQYF. The CDR3 nucleotides are TGTGCCTGGAGCGCCTGGGGAGAGACCCAGTACTTC.

This chain uses TRBV5-1 with TRBJ2-5; D unclear. V was shortened by 2 bases and J by 5 bases, with 7 bases between the two germline ends. The CDR3 covers 12 residues. The germline V gene has CDR1 SGHRS and CDR2 YFSETQ. This chain's CDR3 is CASSFAEETQYF. The CDR3 nucleotides read TGCGCCAGCAGCTTTGCGGAGGAGACCCAGTACTTC.

This clone was seen ten or more times. This chain joins TRBV30 and TRBJ1-2; D gene unclear. CDR3 length equals 11 residues. V was shortened by 3 bases and J by 10 bases, with 12 bases between the two germline ends. Germline CDR1 reads GTSNPN; CDR2 reads SVGIG (reference sequence). CDR3 region: CAWSRVMDYTF. CDR3 bases: TGTGCCTGGAGCCGGGTGATGGACTACACCTTC.

V usage is TRBV7-9 and J usage is TRBJ1-3; TRBD1 aligns across 7 bases. V lost 0 bases and J lost 0; bases outside the gene matches: 8. Germline lookup yields CDR1 SEHNR and CDR2 FQNEAQ (reference sequence). The CDR3 has 18 amino acids. CDR3 protein: CASSLARWDSSSGNTIYF. The CDR3 DNA is TGTGCCAGCAGCTTAGCCCGTTGGGACAGCAGCTCTGGAAACACCATATATTTT.

The chain couples TRBV30 to TRBJ2-1; 7 bases are a match to TRBD2. The trim removed 5 bases at V and 0 bases at J, leaving 7 bases unmatched. The germline V gene has CDR1 GTSNPN and CDR2 SVGIG (reference sequence). The CDR3 loop spans 15 amino acids. As DNA, the CDR3 is TGTGCCTGGTGCGGGAGATCCAGCTCCTACAATGAGCAGTTCTTC. The encoded protein is CAWCGRSSSYNEQFF. Full variable domain (outside the CDR3, taken from reference TRBV30 and TRBJ2-1): SQTIHQWPATLVQPVGSPLSLECTVEGTSNPNLYWYRQAAGRGLQLLFYSVGIGQISSEVPQNLSASRPQDRQFILSSKKLLLSDSGFYLCAWCGRSSSYNEQFFGPGTRLTVL.

Of note for this clone: This sample includes further DNA sequences coding for the same CDR3. This chain connects TRBV2 to TRBJ2-3; no reliable D call. From germline, CDR1 is SNHLY and CDR2 FYNNEI. V was trimmed by 5 bases and J by 5 bases, leaving 5 bases between them. The CDR3 sequence is 11 residues long. CDR3 residues: CASSREDTQYF. CDR3 bases: TGTGCCAGCAGTCGAGAAGATACGCAGTATTTT.